The 23 T cell receptor beta chains below all came from one sample that was sequenced in a study of CD8+CD57+ T cells in acquired aplastic anemia. It was genomic DNA that served as the template for profiling TCR beta VDJ and CDR3. From the reads, TCRdb called clonotypes with MiXCR, one entry per CDR3 protein. The table lists approximately 99,000 distinct CDR3 sequences, 51% of them singletons. The sequenced sample was sorted CD4+, CD8+, or CD8+CD57+ T cells (not recorded which) from PBMCs. Receptors originate from a human donor in good health, serving as a control.

This rearrangement joins TRBV6-1 to TRBJ2-1, with 12 bases identical to TRBD2. The trim removed 5 bases at V and 5 bases at J, leaving 7 bases unmatched. From germline, CDR1 is MNHNS and CDR2 SASEGT. The CDR3 is made up of 16 amino acids. This CDR3 is CASSIGLAGTHNEQFF. DNA of the CDR3: TGTGCCAGCAGTATCGGACTAGCGGGGACCCACAATGAGCAGTTCTTC.

At least ten counts were recorded for this clonotype. The chain carries TRBV5-1 and TRBJ2-3; 10 bases are a match to TRBD1. Looked up from germline, CDR1 is SGHRS and CDR2 is YFSETQ. The CDR3 has 15 residues. Unmatched junction bases numbered 6, after V lost 4 bases and J lost 4 bases. The CDR3 sequence is CASSKGTGDADTQYF. The CDR3 DNA reads as TGCGCCAGCAGCAAGGGGACAGGGGATGCAGATACGCAGTATTTT.

The genes are TRBV20-1 and TRBJ1-2; weak D call: TRBD1 (6 bases). The germline V gene encodes CDR1 DFQATT and CDR2 SNEGSKA (reference sequence). CDR3 size: 12 residues. The CDR3 nucleotides are TGCAACCAGAAAGGACAGCCCGGGGGCTACACCTTC. Its translation is CNQKGQPGGYTF.

This chain uses TRBV25-1 with TRBJ2-1; 12 bases map to TRBD2. Losses at the gene ends were 3 bases for V and 10 bases for J; bases not matched to a gene: 7. Germline CDR1 reads MGHDK; CDR2 reads SYGVNS. This CDR3 is 15 amino acids long. Written as DNA, the CDR3 is TGTGCCAGCAGTGATCCGACTAGCGGGAGTGTCGAGCAGTTCTTC. The encoded protein is CASSDPTSGSVEQFF.

This clonotype was recorded at least ten times. The gene calls are TRBV9 and TRBJ1-4; D not certain. V dropped 0 bases and J dropped 7 bases, with 10 bases sitting between them. The length of the CDR3 is 14 residues. The germline V gene has CDR1 SGDLS and CDR2 YYNGEE. The CDR3 sequence: CASSVGVSGEKLFF. The DNA of the CDR3 is TGTGCCAGCAGCGTAGGCGTATCAGGTGAAAAACTGTTTTTT.

The V call is TRBV10-3, the J call TRBJ2-7; 8 nucleotides line up with TRBD1. V lost 7 bases and J lost 5; bases outside the gene matches: 7. There are 13 residues in the CDR3. Germline CDR1 reads ENHRY; CDR2 reads SYGVKD. Here the CDR3 DNA reads TGTGCCATCACTACCGGACAGGGTAACGAGCAGTACTTC. Its translation: CAITTGQGNEQYF.

This clonotype was detected ten times or more. The V gene is TRBV4-1, the J gene TRBJ2-7; the D gene is possibly TRBD1 (6 bases). CDR3 length: 13 amino acids. The V gene lost 5 bases and the J gene lost 2 bases, with 10 bases spanning the gap. Germline V gene lookup returns CDR1 MGHRA and CDR2 YSYEKL. The CDR3 nucleotides are TGCGCCAGCAGCGACCGACAGGCCTACGAGCAGTACTTC. This sequence encodes CASSDRQAYEQYF.

The chain employs TRBV24-1 and TRBJ2-5; 14 nucleotides line up with TRBD2. The V and J ends lost 3 bases and 4 bases, in that order; junction bases with no gene match: 6. Germline CDR1 KGHDR, CDR2 SFDVKD. There are 17 residues in the CDR3. In DNA form, the CDR3 reads TGTGCCACCAGTGATCAACTGACTAGCGGGAGGGTAGAGACCCAGTACTTC. Its translation is CATSDQLTSGRVETQYF.

The chain has TRBV15 and TRBJ1-3; D gene uncertain. Germline V CDR1 and CDR2: LNHNV, YYDKDF (reference sequence). The V end was cut by 0 bases, the J end by 4 bases, with 10 bases between. The CDR3 has 15 amino acids. The CDR3 reads CATSRDGRTGNTIYF. The CDR3 DNA sequence: TGTGCCACCAGCAGAGATGGGAGGACGGGAAACACCATATATTTT.

This clonotype was seen more than once but under ten times. The rearrangement uses TRBV5-1 and TRBJ1-1, with a possible D match to TRBD1 (5 bases). Germline loops: CDR1 SGHRS, CDR2 YFSETQ. There are 15 residues in the CDR3. V was shortened by 4 bases and J by 2 bases, with 15 bases between the two germline ends. DNA of the CDR3: TGCGCCAGCAGCCCGTACGGGGGGGGAAACACTGAAGCTTTCTTT. Its protein is CASSPYGGGNTEAFF.

This clonotype was detected many times. This chain uses TRBV27 with TRBJ1-2; 8 positions agree with TRBD1. Trimming removed 4 bases from V and 7 bases from J; junction bases left unmatched: 5. The length of the CDR3 is 13 residues. CDR1 is MNHEY and CDR2 is SMNVEV in the germline V gene (reference sequence). CDR3 DNA: TGTGCCAGCAGTTCGACAGGGGCTACTGGCTACACCTTC. Its protein product is CASSSTGATGYTF.

This chain links TRBV2 with TRBJ2-7, with D unclear. The CDR3 extends over 12 amino acids. Trimming pared 5 bases from V and 6 bases from J, leaving 11 bases between. Germline V gives CDR1 SNHLY, CDR2 FYNNEI. CDR3 in amino acids: CASSNIGSEQYF. In DNA, the CDR3 is TGTGCCAGCAGTAACATAGGGTCCGAGCAGTACTTC. The full variable domain, with the rest looked up from reference TRBV2 and TRBJ2-7, is EPEVTQTPSHQVTQMGQEVILRCVPISNHLYFYWYRQILGQKVEFLVSFYNNEISEKSEIFDDQFSVERPDGSNFTLKIRSTKLEDSAMYFCASSNIGSEQYFGPGTRLTVT.

This clonotype was picked up many times. The chain uses TRBV12-3 or TRBV12-4 and TRBJ1-2; D ambiguous. V lost 6 bases and J lost 5, with 13 bases in between. This CDR3 spans 13 amino acids. The CDR3 here is CASSLEVGYGYTF. DNA of the CDR3: TGTGCCAGCAGCCTCGAGGTGGGTTATGGCTACACCTTC.

This clonotype was observed a handful of times. The chain employs TRBV9 and TRBJ2-1; 12 nucleotides align to TRBD2. The germline V gene encodes CDR1 SGDLS and CDR2 YYNGEE. V was clipped by 1 base and J by 6 bases; unmatched bases: 2. The CDR3 loop spans 15 amino acids. The CDR3, as DNA: TGTGCCAGCAGCGTACAGGGACTAGCGGGCAATGAGCAGTTCTTC. It yields the protein CASSVQGLAGNEQFF.

The gene calls are TRBV10-3 and TRBJ1-1, with a possible D match to TRBD1 (5 bases). CDR1 and CDR2 (germline): ENHRY, SYGVKD. The ends were cut back, 0 bases at V and 1 base at J, with 6 bases in the middle. The CDR3 covers 14 residues. CDR3 protein: CAISESGPNTEAFF. The DNA for the CDR3 is TGTGCCATCAGTGAGTCGGGACCGAACACTGAAGCTTTCTTT.

This clonotype was found many times. The chain recombines TRBV3-1 with TRBJ2-7, with 7 bases matching TRBD2. In germline, CDR1 is LGHDT, CDR2 YNNKEL (reference sequence). V shed 4 bases and J 4 bases; nucleotides not matched to a gene: 4. The CDR3 sequence is 13 residues long. The CDR3: CASSLAGDYEQYF. As DNA, the CDR3 is TGTGCCAGCAGCCTCGCGGGGGATTACGAGCAGTACTTC.

The genes are TRBV25-1 and TRBJ2-1, with D perhaps TRBD1 or TRBD2 (6 bases each). CDR1 MGHDK and CDR2 SYGVNS come from the germline V gene. The CDR3 has 13 amino acids. Trimming removed 4 bases at V and 7 bases at J, with 11 bases between. This CDR3 is CASSGGATNEQFF. The CDR3 coding sequence is TGTGCCAGCAGTGGGGGGGCCACAAATGAGCAGTTCTTC.

The CDR3 loop reads CASSVAGTTGYGYTF. DNA of the CDR3: TGTGCCAGCAGCGTAGCAGGGACCACAGGCTATGGCTACACCTTC. The V call is TRBV9, the J call TRBJ1-2; perhaps TRBD1 as D (5 bases). The CDR3 is 15 amino acids. Looked up from germline, CDR1 is SGDLS and CDR2 is YYNGEE. With 0 bases removed from V and 4 bases from J, the gap between germline ends came to 13 bases.

The chain joins TRBV19 to TRBJ1-5; tentative D call: TRBD1 (5 bases). The CDR3 consists of 15 residues. Trimming removed 5 bases at V and 4 bases at J, with 15 bases between. The germline V gene encodes CDR1 LNHDA and CDR2 SQIVND (reference sequence). The CDR3: CASSDPRGLNQPQHF. CDR3 bases: TGTGCCAGTAGTGACCCGCGGGGGTTAAATCAGCCCCAGCATTTT. The full variable domain, with the rest looked up from reference TRBV19 and TRBJ1-5, is DGGITQSPKYLFRKEGQNVTLSCEQNLNHDAMYWYRQDPGQGLRLIYYSQIVNDFQKGDIAEGYSVSREKKESFPLTVTSAQKNPTAFYLCASSDPRGLNQPQHFGDGTRLSIL.

This clonotype was detected ten times or more. The V gene is TRBV29-1, the J gene TRBJ2-5; 10 bases line up with TRBD1. The CDR3 covers 14 residues. The germline CDR1 and CDR2 sequences are SQVTM and ANQGSEA. Trimming at V came to 5 bases and at J to 5 bases, leaving 8 bases not matched to a gene. CDR3 nucleotide sequence: TGCAGCGTTCCCGGGACAGGGGATTCTGAGACCCAGTACTTC. It is translated as CSVPGTGDSETQYF.

The CDR3 DNA sequence: TGTGCCTGGAGTCAGGGTGGTCTTGTCTACTATGGCTACACCTTC. Translated: CAWSQGGLVYYGYTF. V gene TRBV30 combines with J gene TRBJ1-2; D is perhaps TRBD1 (5 bases). Germline CDR1 and CDR2: GTSNPN and SVGIG (reference sequence). V lost 2 bases and J 3 bases, leaving 16 bases between the germline ends. This CDR3 region has 15 residues.

In its sample, this clonotype was seen many times. The V and J genes are TRBV11-2 and TRBJ1-2, with D unresolved. V was trimmed by 6 bases and J by 4 bases, leaving 21 bases between them. CDR1 is SGHAT, CDR2 FQNNGV, per germline. The CDR3 totals 16 residues. The CDR3 bases are TGTGCCAGCAGATCGGGAGTTGGAGGCACCTCCTATGGCTACACCTTC. This encodes CASRSGVGGTSYGYTF.

This clonotype came up many times. J is TRBJ1-1 and V is TRBV14, with D possibly being TRBD1 (5 bases). CDR3 length: 15 residues. The ends were cut back, 1 base at V and 4 bases at J, with 13 bases in the middle. CDR1 is SGHDN, CDR2 FVKESK, per germline. CDR3: CASSQVRGAGTEAFF. CDR3 DNA: TGTGCCAGCAGCCAAGTACGAGGGGCCGGCACTGAAGCTTTCTTT. Full variable domain (rest looked up from reference TRBV14 and TRBJ1-1): EAGVTQFPSHSVIEKGQTVTLRCDPISGHDNLYWYRRVMGKEIKFLLHFVKESKQDESGMPNNRFLAERTGGTYSTLKVQPAELEDSGVYFCASSQVRGAGTEAFFGQGTRLTVV.